This T cell receptor beta chain was identified during a study of CD8 T cells in ankylosing spondylitis. Study findings and constraints: Reportedly, matched ankylosing spondylitis synovial fluid was significantly enriched for disease-linked clones. CD8+ cells made up the disease-linked clones, which were relatively rare in peripheral blood. Seemingly characteristic of ankylosing spondylitis blood was a TCR beta motif consisting of under ten highly homologous variants.

The authors made TCR beta libraries by quantitative 5'-RACE with molecular barcodes. MiXCR, applied by TCRdb to the 5' RACE reads, yields one record per CDR3 protein. Of about 250,000 distinct CDR3 sequences listed, 8% to 10% are singletons. This clonotype came up a few times. Its antigen is still unknown. The CDR3 has 13 amino acids. Germline V lookup: CDR1 KGHDR, CDR2 SFDVKD. Trimming pared 4 bases from V and 7 bases from J, leaving 10 bases between. The chain is built from TRBV24-1 and TRBJ2-1; D might be TRBD1 or TRBD2, each matching 6 bases. The source of this sequence is a female donor with ankylosing spondylitis or in good health (not recorded which). Material: blood, either unsorted or a sorted T cell fraction (not recorded which). The CDR3 region is CATSEGGRNEQFF. The CDR3 nucleotides are TGTGCCACCAGTGAAGGGGGGCGAAATGAGCAGTTCTTC.